The clone carrying this T cell receptor beta chain has ten or more counts. The junction had 6 bases not matched to a gene; V was cut back by 3 bases and J by 0 bases. Per the germline V gene, CDR1 is SGHAT and CDR2 is FQNNGV. The CDR3 spans 16 residues. Orbital computed tomography and thyroid ultrasound, together with serum TRAb and thyroxine and clinical symptoms, were used for diagnoses. The data stem from a study of T cells in Graves' hyperthyroidism and ophthalmopathy. Amplification targeted TCR beta CDR3 regions from RNA transcripts. The study used the HTBI primer set for a first-round RT-PCR of the TCR CDR3. TCRdb fed the multiplex PCR reads into MiXCR, producing one record per CDR3 protein. There are approximately 400,000 distinct CDR3 sequences in the sample; 11% to 15% occur only once, and approximately 11% lies in the top ten.

Sample: blood. The receptor was isolated from a woman aged 60 to 75 with Graves' hyperthyroidism. This chain uses TRBV11-2 with TRBJ1-1; 8 nucleotides match TRBD1. DNA of the CDR3: TGTGCCAGCAGCTTGGTGACAGGGGCCCTGAACACTGAAGCTTTCTTT. Translating it yields CASSLVTGALNTEAFF.